The 7 T cell receptor beta chains below were found in one sample sequenced in a study of shared clonotypes between healthy human individuals. It was CD45RO-negative cells, positively selected for CCR7, that made up naive CD8 cells, with terminally differentiated effector memory CD45RA+ cells excluded. The method was immunoSEQ multiplex PCR; TCRdb's version includes in-frame clones alone and lacks a portion of them. Of roughly 2,000,000 clones in the sample, just over 90% are singletons; the top ten hold less than 2%. Sequenced material: naive CD8+ T cells from PBMCs. These receptors originate from a man aged 18 to 29 in good health. Some clones in this sample may be carry-over from other donors' samples.

The chain recombines TRBV27 with TRBJ1-4; D possibly corresponds to TRBD1 (6 bases). The CDR3 extends over 18 amino acids. Germline-derived CDR1 and CDR2 are MNHEY and SMNVEV (reference sequence). The germline V and J ends were trimmed by 3 bases and 4 bases, with 21 bases remaining between them. Written as DNA, the CDR3 is TGTGCCAGCAGTTTGGGGCCGGGACACATGGGGATTAATGAAAAACTGTTTTTT. The encoded protein is CASSLGPGHMGINEKLFF. The whole variable domain, remainder taken from reference TRBV27 and TRBJ1-4, is EAQVTQNPRYLITVTGKKLTVTCSQNMNHEYMSWYRQDPGLGLRQIYYSMNVEVTDKGDVPEGYKVSRKEKRNFPLILESPSPNQTSLYFCASSLGPGHMGINEKLFFGSGTQLSVL.

CDR3: CASSSPGTAPYEQYF. The CDR3 DNA follows: TGTGCCAGCAGCTCTCCCGGGACAGCGCCCTACGAGCAGTACTTC. J is TRBJ2-7 and V is TRBV5-4; TRBD1 agrees at 7 bases. The germline V gene encodes CDR1 SGHNT and CDR2 YYREEE (reference sequence). The CDR3 totals 15 residues. Trimming took 3 bases from V and 2 from J; bases not matched to a gene: 8.

The chain couples TRBV5-5 to TRBJ1-2, with 7 bases fitting TRBD1. Losses at the gene ends were 2 bases for V and 3 bases for J; bases not matched to a gene: 4. The CDR3 is 14 amino acids. The germline CDR1 and CDR2 sequences are SGHKS and YYEKEE (reference sequence). In nucleotides, the CDR3 is TGTGCCAGCAGCTTCTTTCAGGGGGACTATGGCTACACCTTC. Its protein is CASSFFQGDYGYTF.

The rearrangement links TRBV7-2 to TRBJ2-7; 12 bases are shared with TRBD2. CDR1 and CDR2 (germline): SGHTA, FQGNSA. With V trimmed by 5 bases and J by 6 bases, 5 bases remained unmatched. This CDR3 is 14 amino acids long. The DNA for the CDR3 is TGTGCCAGCAGCGGAAGACTAGCGGGAGTCGAGCAGTACTTC. It is translated as CASSGRLAGVEQYF.

The chain couples TRBV2 to TRBJ1-2, with 7 bases identical to TRBD1. J gave up 4 bases and V 7 bases, and 9 bases lay outside the gene matches. From germline, CDR1 is SNHLY and CDR2 FYNNEI. The CDR3 contains 14 residues. For the CDR3, the DNA is TGTGCCAGCACTAAAGGGGGCCTCCTCTATGGCTACACCTTC. Translated, it gives CASTKGGLLYGYTF.

This clone appeared a single time. The gene calls are TRBV27 and TRBJ1-1; the D is unclear. V lost 7 bases and J 5 bases, leaving 20 bases between the germline ends. The CDR3 loop spans 15 amino acids. Germline values: CDR1 MNHEY, CDR2 SMNVEV (reference sequence). This CDR3 reads CASKRGPSLGTEAFF. The CDR3 nucleotides are TGTGCCAGCAAGCGGGGTCCGTCCCTCGGTACTGAAGCTTTCTTT.

In this sample, this clone turned up once. Germline is not matched at one junction end, which may reflect a read error. The chain links TRBV4-3 to TRBJ1-2; no definite D call. CDR1 LGHNA and CDR2 YSLEER come from the germline V gene. The CDR3 runs to 15 residues. The CDR3 region has the DNA TGCGCCAGCAGACAAGACAACCGAGCTAACTATGGCTACACCTTC. Protein: CASRQDNRANYGYTF.